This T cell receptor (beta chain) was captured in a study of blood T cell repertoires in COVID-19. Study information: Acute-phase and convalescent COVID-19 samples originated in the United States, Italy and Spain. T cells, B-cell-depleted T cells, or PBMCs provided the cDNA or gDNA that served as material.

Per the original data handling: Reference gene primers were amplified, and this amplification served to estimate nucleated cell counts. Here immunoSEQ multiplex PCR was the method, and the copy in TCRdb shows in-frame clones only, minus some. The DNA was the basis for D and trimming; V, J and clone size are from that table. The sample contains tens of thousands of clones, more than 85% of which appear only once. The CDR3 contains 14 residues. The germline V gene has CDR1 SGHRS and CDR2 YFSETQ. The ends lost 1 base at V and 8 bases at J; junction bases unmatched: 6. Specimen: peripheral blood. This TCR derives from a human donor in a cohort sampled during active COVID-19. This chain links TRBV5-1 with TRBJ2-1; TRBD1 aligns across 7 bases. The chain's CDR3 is CASSLHRGWHEQFF. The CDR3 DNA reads TGCGCCAGCAGCTTGCACAGGGGATGGCATGAGCAGTTCTTC.